These 28 T cell receptor beta chains share one sample of origin, sequenced in a study of blood T cell repertoires in COVID-19. Profiling relied on immunoSEQ multiplex PCR, and the TCRdb table lists in-frame clones only, not all of them. Of about 220,000 clones listed, around four fifths were seen once; the top ten hold roughly 21%. Sequencing was done on a sample of peripheral blood. The receptors come from a young man with active or convalescent COVID-19.

The gene calls are TRBV29-1 and TRBJ1-2; D may be TRBD1 (5 bases). The CDR3 sequence is 14 residues long. Germline-derived CDR1 and CDR2 are SQVTM and ANQGSEA. V lost 7 bases to trimming and J lost 2 bases, with 17 bases between them. CDR3 residues: CSASPGQSNYGYTF. The CDR3 bases are TGCAGCGCCTCCCCTGGACAATCCAACTATGGCTACACCTTC.

The chain employs TRBV28 and TRBJ2-7; D is undetermined. The CDR3 covers 16 residues. The germline CDR1 and CDR2 sequences are MDHEN and SYDVKM. Trimming cost V 6 bases and J 4 bases, with 22 bases left between them. The DNA of the CDR3 is TGTGCCAGCAGAGAGAGTTCGGCCCAAGGCGGTTACGAGCAGTACTTC. Translated, it gives CASRESSAQGGYEQYF.

The chain joins TRBV7-8 to TRBJ2-7; 7 bases fit TRBD2. Germline V lookup: CDR1 SGHVS, CDR2 FQNEAQ. V dropped 0 bases and J dropped 5; count of bases not matched to a gene: 4. This CDR3 is 14 amino acids long. The chain's CDR3 is CASSLAGGPNEQYF. The CDR3 bases are TGTGCCAGCAGCTTAGCGGGAGGGCCTAACGAGCAGTACTTC.

The V and J genes are TRBV6-5 and TRBJ2-7; 7 bases align to TRBD1. V dropped 5 bases and J dropped 3; count of bases not matched to a gene: 7. This CDR3 contains 14 residues. Germline CDR1 MNHEY, CDR2 SVGAGI. The CDR3 protein is CASSINRDSYEQYF. For the CDR3, the DNA is TGTGCCAGCAGTATAAACCGGGACAGCTACGAGCAGTACTTC.

J is TRBJ1-5 and V is TRBV28; the D gene is possibly TRBD1 (6 bases). Deletions cut 6 bases from V and 4 bases from J, with 7 bases between. The CDR3 runs to 12 residues. Germline V gene sequence: CDR1 MDHEN, CDR2 SYDVKM. In DNA form, the CDR3 reads TGTGCCAGCAGGGACAGTAATCAGCCCCAGCATTTT. Protein sequence: CASRDSNQPQHF.

The genes are TRBV18 and TRBJ2-5, with TRBD1 matching over 9 bases. With 1 base clipped from V and 4 bases from J, the junction kept 7 bases outside the gene matches. CDR3 length: 16 residues. Germline CDR1 KGHSH, CDR2 LQKENI. CDR3 in DNA: TGTGCCAGCTCACCACGCGTACAGGGGGCGCGAGAGACCCAGTACTTC. Translating it yields CASSPRVQGARETQYF.

This chain connects TRBV30 to TRBJ1-5; D gene unclear. The CDR3 consists of 13 residues. V was cut by 0 bases and J by 7 bases, with 10 bases left in between. CDR1 is GTSNPN and CDR2 is SVGIG in the germline V gene (reference sequence). The CDR3 reads CAWSVVGEQPQHF. For the CDR3, the DNA is TGTGCCTGGAGTGTCGTAGGAGAACAGCCCCAGCATTTT.

The chain carries TRBV6-2 or TRBV6-3 and TRBJ1-3, with 7 bases that match TRBD1. J was trimmed by 2 bases and V by 6 bases; bases with no gene match: 10. There are 16 residues in the CDR3. Germline assignment: CDR1 MNHEY and CDR2 SVGEGT. The CDR3 coding sequence is TGTGCCAGCAGCCGGATCTCGGACAGGACTGGAAACACCATATATTTT. Translating it yields CASSRISDRTGNTIYF.

This clone was counted only a few times. The chain recombines TRBV5-1 with TRBJ1-1, with D unresolved. CDR1 SGHRS and CDR2 YFSETQ come from the germline V gene. The CDR3 is 12 amino acids. The germline V and J ends were trimmed by 5 bases and 2 bases, with 7 bases remaining between them. This CDR3 is CASSLANTEAFF. The CDR3 DNA follows: TGCGCCAGCAGTTTAGCCAACACTGAAGCTTTCTTT.

The rearrangement joins TRBV7-9 to TRBJ1-1, with D maybe TRBD1 (6 bases). Trimming removed 5 bases at V and 5 bases at J, with 15 bases between. CDR3 length: 14 residues. CDR1 and CDR2 (germline): SEHNR, FQNEAQ (reference sequence). The CDR3 DNA is TGTGCCAGCAGCCCACCGGACAGAATAACTGAAGCTTTCTTT. This codes for CASSPPDRITEAFF. Variable domain in full (rest from reference TRBV7-9 and TRBJ1-1): DTGVSQNPRHKITKRGQNVTFRCDPISEHNRLYWYRQTLGQGPEFLTYFQNEAQLEKSRLLSDRFSAERPKGSFSTLEIQRTEQGDSAMYLCASSPPDRITEAFFGQGTRLTVV.

J is TRBJ2-3 and V is TRBV7-2; 8 bases match TRBD2. Germline V gene sequence: CDR1 SGHTA, CDR2 FQGNSA. The CDR3 is 17 amino acids. J gave up 2 bases and V 5 bases, and 12 bases lay outside the gene matches. The CDR3 sequence: CASSPGPGGPDTDTQYF. CDR3 coding DNA: TGTGCCAGCAGCCCGGGCCCGGGGGGGCCTGACACAGATACGCAGTATTTT.

This clone has a handful of counts. The rearrangement links TRBV27 to TRBJ2-7; possible D gene TRBD1, 6 bases. V lost 3 bases, J lost 6 bases, and 21 bases lay in between. The CDR3 runs to 16 residues. Germline V lookup: CDR1 MNHEY, CDR2 SMNVEV (reference sequence). For the CDR3, the DNA is TGTGCCAGCAGTTTTGGGGGCCGACGTGGCCCTAGCGAGCAGTACTTC. It codes for CASSFGGRRGPSEQYF.

The chain carries TRBV6-6 and TRBJ2-7; 7 bases agree with TRBD1. There are 14 residues in the CDR3. J gave up 0 bases and V 7 bases, and 6 bases lay outside the gene matches. Germline V lookup: CDR1 MNHNY, CDR2 SVGAGI (reference sequence). The CDR3, as DNA: TGTGCCAGCACCCCACGGGACAGCTCCTACGAGCAGTACTTC. It yields the protein CASTPRDSSYEQYF.

This clone was seen a few times. The CDR3 nucleotides are TGTGCCAGCAGCCTCGATCGACTCTCAGGGAATGAAAAACTGTTTTTT. Amino acids: CASSLDRLSGNEKLFF. The chain is built from TRBV5-5 and TRBJ1-4; a possible D gene is TRBD1 (5 bases). The CDR3 covers 16 residues. Trimming took off 4 bases at V and 5 bases at J, with 18 bases between the two ends. Germline V CDR1 and CDR2: SGHKS, YYEKEE (reference sequence). The whole variable domain, filled in from reference TRBV5-5 and TRBJ1-4, reads DAGVTQSPTHLIKTRGQQVTLRCSPISGHKSVSWYQQVLGQGPQFIFQYYEKEERGRGNFPDRFSARQFPNYSSELNVNALLLGDSALYLCASSLDRLSGNEKLFFGSGTQLSVL.

V usage is TRBV5-6 and J usage is TRBJ2-4, with TRBD1 matching 7 bases. J gave up 6 bases and V 3 bases, and 9 bases lay outside the gene matches. CDR3 length: 15 amino acids. Germline CDR1 is SGHDT and CDR2 is YYEEEE. This CDR3 is CASSSRGLGRNIQYF. The CDR3 nucleotides read TGTGCCAGCAGCTCCAGGGGGTTAGGGAGAAACATTCAGTACTTC.

V and J are TRBV29-1 and TRBJ2-1; 10 bases match TRBD2. The length of the CDR3 is 16 residues. Germline V gene sequence: CDR1 SQVTM, CDR2 ANQGSEA. V lost 4 bases and J lost 9; bases outside the gene matches: 15. The CDR3 region is CSVVPSGRRAMGEQFF. CDR3 nucleotide sequence: TGCAGCGTTGTCCCTAGCGGGAGACGGGCAATGGGTGAGCAGTTCTTC.

This clone was observed a few times. This chain links TRBV6-2 or TRBV6-3 with TRBJ2-7, with unresolved D. The germline gives CDR1 MNHEY, CDR2 SVGEGT. This CDR3 region has 12 residues. Trimming stripped 8 bases from V and 3 bases from J, with 11 bases between. The CDR3 protein is CASGFDFYEQYF. The CDR3, as DNA: TGTGCCAGCGGTTTCGACTTCTACGAGCAGTACTTC.

J is TRBJ1-1 and V is TRBV10-1; TRBD1 matches 7 bases. CDR1 is WNHNN and CDR2 is SYGVQD in the germline V gene (reference sequence). This CDR3 region has 15 residues. J was trimmed by 4 bases and V by 4 bases; bases with no gene match: 9. The CDR3 region is CASSARNRGATEAFF. For the CDR3, the DNA is TGCGCCAGCAGTGCCCGGAACAGGGGAGCCACTGAAGCTTTCTTT.

The gene calls are TRBV2 and TRBJ2-7; D perhaps matches TRBD2 (6 bases). The CDR3 has 13 residues. Germline-derived CDR1 and CDR2 are SNHLY and FYNNEI. Trimming cost V 6 bases and J 6 bases, with 15 bases left between them. The CDR3 region has the DNA TGTGCCAGCAGCCGGGACTGGCCGGTCGAGCAGTACTTC. It encodes CASSRDWPVEQYF.

This sequence joins TRBV27 and TRBJ1-1, with a possible D match to TRBD1 (5 bases). The CDR3 sequence is 14 residues long. The V end was cut by 5 bases, the J end by 2 bases, with 12 bases between. The germline V gene has CDR1 MNHEY and CDR2 SMNVEV (reference sequence). In DNA, the CDR3 is TGTGCCAGCAGTCCTGCTCAGGGTAACACTGAAGCTTTCTTT. Encoded protein: CASSPAQGNTEAFF.

This chain links TRBV19 with TRBJ1-3, with D unresolved. The CDR3 is 14 residues long. V dropped 0 bases and J dropped 4 bases, with 7 bases sitting between them. Germline values: CDR1 LNHDA, CDR2 SQIVND (reference sequence). CDR3 in DNA: TGTGCCAGTAGTATAGAGCCGGTCGGAAACACCATATATTTT. Encoded protein: CASSIEPVGNTIYF.

The gene calls are TRBV5-1 and TRBJ2-1; 7 bases agree with TRBD1. The CDR3 has 13 residues. Trimming took 5 bases from V and 1 from J; bases not matched to a gene: 0. Germline-derived CDR1 and CDR2 are SGHRS and YFSETQ. The CDR3 loop is CASRQGSYNEQFF. The CDR3 region has the DNA TGCGCCAGCAGACAGGGGTCCTACAATGAGCAGTTCTTC.

The genes are TRBV3-1 (or the pseudogene TRBV3-2) and TRBJ1-4, with D possibly matching TRBD1 (5 bases). The CDR3 has 14 amino acids. Germline V gene data show CDR1 as LGHDT and CDR2 as YNNKEL (reference sequence). Trimming took 4 bases from V and 7 from J, leaving 13 bases between them. The chain's CDR3 is CASSRAGSGEKLFF. The CDR3 DNA reads TGTGCCAGCAGCCGAGCAGGGTCGGGTGAAAAACTGTTTTTT.

The rearrangement links TRBV3-1 (or the pseudogene TRBV3-2) to TRBJ2-3; 9 positions match TRBD2. This CDR3 is built from 17 residues. The trim removed 0 bases at V and 2 bases at J, leaving 6 bases unmatched. Looked up from germline, CDR1 is LGHDT and CDR2 is YNNKEL (reference sequence). CDR3 in amino acids: CASSQDLAGGPTDTQYF. The DNA of the CDR3 is TGTGCCAGCAGCCAAGATCTTGCGGGAGGGCCCACAGATACGCAGTATTTT.

Points on this clone: Other DNA sequences in this specimen translate into the identical CDR3. This sequence joins TRBV18 and TRBJ1-2, with 8 positions matching TRBD1. CDR1 is KGHSH, CDR2 LQKENI, per germline. The CDR3 totals 13 residues. V shed 3 bases and J 3 bases; nucleotides not matched to a gene: 0. The CDR3 is CASSPDRDYGYTF. The CDR3 DNA reads TGTGCCAGCTCACCGGACAGGGACTATGGCTACACCTTC.

The rearrangement uses TRBV4-3 and TRBJ2-3; a possible D gene is TRBD2 (6 bases). The CDR3 covers 16 residues. Germline V lookup: CDR1 LGHNA, CDR2 YSLEER. The ends were cut back, 0 bases at V and 4 bases at J, with 14 bases in the middle. The CDR3 nucleotides are TGCGCCAGCAGCCAAGAAATCCAGCGGGCCGCAGATACGCAGTATTTT. Its translation: CASSQEIQRAADTQYF.

CDR3 bases: TGTGCCAGCAGCCAACTTACAGATACGCAGTATTTT. Translation: CASSQLTDTQYF. The J gene is TRBJ2-3, the V gene TRBV3-1 (or the pseudogene TRBV3-2); D uncertain. The CDR3 loop spans 12 amino acids. Germline values: CDR1 LGHDT, CDR2 YNNKEL (reference sequence). Between the trimmed V and J ends, which lost 2 bases and 3 bases, there was a span of 3 bases.

J is TRBJ2-1 and V is TRBV5-6; D ambiguous. CDR1 and CDR2 (germline): SGHDT, YYEEEE. The ends were cut back, 4 bases at V and 6 bases at J, with 5 bases in the middle. The CDR3 has 11 residues. The CDR3 coding sequence is TGTGCCAGCAGCCTTTCCAATGAGCAGTTCTTC. This codes for CASSLSNEQFF.